These 32 T cell receptor beta chains were all obtained from the same sample, sequenced in a study of blood T cells in healthy people across ages. Primers used in a second PCR of about 7 to 11 cycles were a sample-barcoded 5' primer and a J-beta primer mix. MiXCR, applied by TCRdb to the 5' RACE reads, yields one record per CDR3 protein. The table shows around 1,600,000 distinct CDR3 sequences, with approximately 43% occurring only once. Sequenced input: blood. The receptors were sampled from a woman between 18 and 29 years old in good health.

V usage is TRBV20-1 and J usage is TRBJ2-2; D perhaps matches TRBD2 (5 bases). The CDR3 has 13 residues. Trimming removed 4 bases from V and 4 bases from J, with 10 bases in between. Germline V gene data show CDR1 as DFQATT and CDR2 as SNEGSKA (reference sequence). The DNA for the CDR3 is TGCAGTGCTATAGCGTTTGGCACCGGGGAGCTGTTTTTT. Amino acids: CSAIAFGTGELFF.

This clonotype appeared many times. J is TRBJ1-2 and V is TRBV29-1; possible D gene TRBD1, 5 bases. V was trimmed by 1 base and J by 2 bases, leaving 11 bases between them. The CDR3 totals 14 residues. The V gene's germline CDR1 is SQVTM and CDR2 ANQGSEA. The CDR3 here is CSVEVGGTNYGYTF. DNA for the CDR3: TGCAGCGTTGAAGTCGGGGGGACGAACTATGGCTACACCTTC. Full variable domain (rest looked up from reference TRBV29-1 and TRBJ1-2): SAVISQKPSRDICQRGTSLTIQCQVDSQVTMMFWYRQQPGQSLTLIATANQGSEATYESGFVIDKFPISRPNLTFSTLTVSNMSPEDSSIYLCSVEVGGTNYGYTFGSGTRLTVV.

The J gene is TRBJ2-7, the V gene TRBV29-1, with 7 bases lining up with TRBD2. The length of the CDR3 is 13 residues. V shed 4 bases and J 2 bases; nucleotides not matched to a gene: 5. Germline loops: CDR1 SQVTM, CDR2 ANQGSEA. The CDR3 protein is CSVGGTTAYEQYF. CDR3 in DNA: TGCAGCGTTGGAGGGACTACCGCCTACGAGCAGTACTTC.

In its sample, this clonotype was seen a few times. The CDR3 here is CASQGNGDGYTF. For the CDR3, the DNA is TGCGCCAGCCAGGGGAACGGGGATGGCTACACCTTC. The chain links TRBV5-1 to TRBJ1-2; perhaps TRBD1 as D (6 bases). This CDR3 has 12 residues. V was clipped by 7 bases and J by 6 bases, with 13 bases between them. CDR1 is SGHRS, CDR2 YFSETQ, per germline. The full variable domain, with the rest looked up from reference TRBV5-1 and TRBJ1-2, is KAGVTQTPRYLIKTRGQQVTLSCSPISGHRSVSWYQQTPGQGLQFLFEYFSETQRNKGNFPGRFSGRQFSNSRSEMNVSTLELGDSALYLCASQGNGDGYTFGSGTRLTVV.

The J gene is TRBJ2-1, the V gene TRBV12-3 or TRBV12-4; D ambiguous. Trimming cost V 3 bases and J 12 bases, with 15 bases left between them. The CDR3 length is 13 residues. The DNA of the CDR3 is TGTGCCAGCAGTTTTATGGGTAAGGGTTGGCAGTTCTTC. Translated, it gives CASSFMGKGWQFF.

The table lists this clonotype with many counts. This rearrangement joins TRBV12-5 to TRBJ2-1, with D hard to call. The ends were cut back, 6 bases at V and 0 bases at J, with 0 bases in the middle. In germline, CDR1 is LGHNT, CDR2 FRNRAP. The CDR3 extends over 11 amino acids. CDR3 sequence reads: CASGSYNEQFF. The CDR3 nucleotides read TGTGCTAGTGGCTCCTACAATGAGCAGTTCTTC.

The chain recombines TRBV12-5 with TRBJ2-7; D gene unclear. The germline V and J ends were trimmed by 0 bases and 3 bases, with 3 bases remaining between them. The CDR3 totals 12 residues. Germline values: CDR1 LGHNT, CDR2 FRNRAP. The CDR3 spells CASGLVVYEQYF. CDR3 sequence (DNA): TGTGCTAGTGGTTTGGTAGTCTACGAGCAGTACTTC.

This clonotype was counted once. This chain connects TRBV29-1 to TRBJ1-2, with 7 bases that match TRBD1. The CDR3 loop spans 13 amino acids. Germline V lookup: CDR1 SQVTM, CDR2 ANQGSEA. The CDR3 region is CNVTRTGGYGYTF. Here the CDR3 DNA reads TGCAACGTCACCCGGACAGGAGGCTATGGCTACACCTTC. The full variable domain, in which reference TRBV29-1 and TRBJ1-2 provide the parts outside the CDR3, is SAVISQKPSRDICQRGTSLTIQCQVDSQVTMMFWYRQQPGQSLTLIATANQGSEATYESGFVIDKFPISRPNLTFSTLTVSNMSPEDSSIYLCNVTRTGGYGYTFGSGTRLTVV.

V usage is TRBV12-3 or TRBV12-4 and J usage is TRBJ1-1; D perhaps matches TRBD1 (5 bases). The CDR3 covers 13 residues. V gave up 6 bases and J gave up 5 bases, with 13 bases separating them. CDR3 sequence (DNA): TGTGCCAGCAGGCCCAGGGTAACAACTGAAGCTTTCTTT. Translation: CASRPRVTTEAFF.

This clonotype was counted many times. The rearrangement links TRBV25-1 to TRBJ1-5; 7 bases align to TRBD1. Germline-derived CDR1 and CDR2 are MGHDK and SYGVNS. This CDR3 is 15 amino acids long. Trimming at V came to 3 bases and at J to 6 bases, leaving 8 bases not matched to a gene. CDR3 in DNA: TGTGCCAGCAGTGATTCGAGCAGGGGGGTTCAGCCCCAGCATTTT. It translates to CASSDSSRGVQPQHF.

This sequence joins TRBV5-1 and TRBJ1-6; D is perhaps TRBD1 (6 bases). CDR3 length: 15 amino acids. The germline V gene encodes CDR1 SGHRS and CDR2 YFSETQ. With 0 bases removed from V and 4 bases from J, the gap between germline ends came to 8 bases. The CDR3 protein is CASSLEQGYNSPLHF. The CDR3 DNA reads TGCGCCAGCAGCTTGGAACAGGGATATAATTCACCCCTCCACTTT. The complete variable domain, with remaining parts taken from reference TRBV5-1 and TRBJ1-6, reads KAGVTQTPRYLIKTRGQQVTLSCSPISGHRSVSWYQQTPGQGLQFLFEYFSETQRNKGNFPGRFSGRQFSNSRSEMNVSTLELGDSALYLCASSLEQGYNSPLHFGNGTRLTVT.

This clonotype was recorded many times. The chain carries TRBV6-6 and TRBJ2-1; 14 nucleotides agree with TRBD2. With 5 bases clipped from V and 8 bases from J, the junction kept 5 bases outside the gene matches. CDR1 MNHNY and CDR2 SVGAGI come from the germline V gene (reference sequence). This CDR3 contains 15 residues. DNA of the CDR3: TGTGCCAGCAGTCCCGGACTAGCGGGGGGTCATGAGCAGTTCTTC. This sequence encodes CASSPGLAGGHEQFF.

This clonotype occurred a few times. This chain links TRBV7-2 with TRBJ1-5; unclear D gene. The CDR3 totals 15 residues. Germline loops: CDR1 SGHTA, CDR2 FQGNSA. V lost 5 bases, J lost 2 bases, and 13 bases lay in between. The CDR3 spells CASSAGLPRNQPQHF. The CDR3 DNA follows: TGTGCCAGCAGCGCCGGACTCCCACGCAATCAGCCCCAGCATTTT.

This clonotype has only a few counts. The chain links TRBV9 to TRBJ2-1, with 7 bases that match TRBD1. CDR1 SGDLS and CDR2 YYNGEE come from the germline V gene. The V segment lost 0 bases and the J segment 8 bases; nucleotides outside the gene matches: 8. The CDR3 is made up of 15 amino acids. CDR3 nucleotide sequence: TGTGCCAGCAGCGTAGTCGAGACAGGGATTTATGAGCAGTTCTTC. Its translation: CASSVVETGIYEQFF.

A few counts support this clonotype. This chain links TRBV11-2 with TRBJ2-3; no definite D call. CDR3 length equals 16 residues. V was shortened by 0 bases and J by 0 bases, with 10 bases between the two germline ends. Germline V gives CDR1 SGHAT, CDR2 FQNNGV. The CDR3 region has the DNA TGTGCCAGCAGCTTAGACAACCCAGACAGCACAGATACGCAGTATTTT. This codes for CASSLDNPDSTDTQYF.

This clonotype has a handful of counts. This sequence joins TRBV3-1 and TRBJ1-6; 7 bases line up with TRBD1. Losses at the gene ends were 0 bases for V and 9 bases for J; bases not matched to a gene: 5. This CDR3 has 15 amino acids. Germline assignment: CDR1 LGHDT and CDR2 YNNKEL (reference sequence). CDR3 nucleotides: TGTGCCAGCAGCCAAGAAGGACAGGAAGTTTCACCCCTCCACTTT. It yields the protein CASSQEGQEVSPLHF.

This clonotype showed up just a few times. The V and J genes are TRBV3-1 and TRBJ2-3, with D possibly TRBD1 on 5 matching bases. CDR3 length: 15 residues. The V end was cut by 1 base, the J end by 4 bases, with 12 bases between. Germline lookup yields CDR1 LGHDT and CDR2 YNNKEL (reference sequence). The chain's CDR3 is CASSQAGQLADTQYF. The CDR3 DNA reads TGTGCCAGCAGCCAAGCAGGGCAGCTCGCAGATACGCAGTATTTT.

Only a few counts were recorded for this clonotype. The genes are TRBV6-2 or TRBV6-3 and TRBJ1-2; D perhaps matches TRBD1 (5 bases). Looked up from germline, CDR1 is MNHEY and CDR2 is SVGEGT. V shed 5 bases and J shed 4 bases, with 11 bases lying between them. The CDR3 contains 13 residues. CDR3 protein: CASSRRDLYGYTF. DNA for the CDR3: TGTGCCAGCAGTCGCCGGGACCTCTATGGCTACACCTTC.

The chain employs TRBV10-3 and TRBJ2-1; TRBD2 aligns across 7 bases. The CDR3 runs 15 residues. V was pared by 1 base and J by 12 bases, with 12 bases of the junction left unmatched. The germline gives CDR1 ENHRY, CDR2 SYGVKD. Written as DNA, the CDR3 is TGTGCCATCAGTGAGTTTGGGACTAAAGAGTCAGCGCAGTTCTTC. Translating it yields CAISEFGTKESAQFF.

This clonotype came up a few times. The CDR3 spells CASSLDVAGGSYNEQFF. DNA of the CDR3: TGTGCCAGCAGCTTAGATGTAGCGGGGGGCTCCTACAATGAGCAGTTCTTC. This chain joins TRBV11-2 and TRBJ2-1; 10 bases map to TRBD2. There are 17 residues in the CDR3. The junction had 2 bases not matched to a gene; V was cut back by 0 bases and J by 0 bases. Germline CDR1 reads SGHAT; CDR2 reads FQNNGV.

This rearrangement joins TRBV4-1 to TRBJ2-7; possibly TRBD1 or TRBD2 for D (5 bases each). The CDR3 consists of 15 residues. The ends were cut back, 0 bases at V and 4 bases at J, with 13 bases in the middle. Germline V CDR1 and CDR2: MGHRA, YSYEKL. The CDR3: CASSQDRGPMYEQYF. DNA for the CDR3: TGCGCCAGCAGCCAAGATAGGGGACCTATGTACGAGCAGTACTTC.

This clonotype was counted a few times. The chain uses TRBV24-1 and TRBJ2-1; 10 bases agree with TRBD2. CDR3 size: 16 residues. The germline CDR1 and CDR2 sequences are KGHDR and SFDVKD. Trimming removed 1 base from V and 8 bases from J; junction bases left unmatched: 7. The CDR3 reads CATSDLASGSFDEQFF. For the CDR3, the DNA is TGTGCCACCAGTGATTTAGCTAGCGGGAGTTTCGATGAGCAGTTCTTC.

In this sample, this clonotype turned up a few times. This chain connects TRBV9 to TRBJ2-7; D gene ambiguous. Trimming took off 0 bases at V and 5 bases at J, with 12 bases between the two ends. The germline V gene encodes CDR1 SGDLS and CDR2 YYNGEE. The CDR3 totals 14 residues. In DNA, the CDR3 is TGTGCCAGCAGCGTAGCCCCCGGGTCCAACGAGCAGTACTTC. Protein: CASSVAPGSNEQYF.

A remark on this clonotype: At one end, the junction sequence differs from germline, possibly due to a read error. CDR3 DNA: TGTACCAGCAGTTACAACCCCTGGGGGGGCCCGCCCAATACGAACACTGAAGCTTTCTTT. The encoded protein is CTSSYNPWGGPPNTNTEAFF. V usage is TRBV6-2 or TRBV6-3 and J usage is TRBJ1-1; tentatively, D is TRBD1 (6 bases). The V gene's germline CDR1 is MNHEY and CDR2 SVGEGT. This CDR3 spans 20 amino acids.

The chain recombines TRBV15 with TRBJ2-3, with TRBD2 identical over 7 bases. Germline CDR1 LNHNV, CDR2 YYDKDF (reference sequence). Unmatched junction bases numbered 8, after V lost 4 bases and J lost 4 bases. The CDR3 is 15 residues long. CDR3 sequence: CATSKGGAEADTQYF. CDR3 nucleotides: TGTGCCACCAGCAAGGGAGGGGCGGAGGCAGATACGCAGTATTTT.

This clonotype was counted a few times. The chain is built from TRBV2 and TRBJ1-6; no reliable D call. CDR3 length: 15 residues. Trimming took off 6 bases at V and 10 bases at J, with 19 bases between the two ends. Germline CDR1 is SNHLY and CDR2 is FYNNEI. The CDR3 region has the DNA TGTGCCAGCAGCGTGACTGCCGGTAAAGACTCACCCCTCCACTTT. It yields the protein CASSVTAGKDSPLHF.

The sample holds many counts of this clonotype. CDR3 sequence: CAISESTPQRIQETQYF. The CDR3 DNA reads as TGTGCCATCAGTGAGTCGACTCCACAGAGGATCCAAGAGACCCAGTACTTC. This chain connects TRBV10-3 to TRBJ2-5; D is ambiguous. CDR3 size: 17 residues. Germline assignment: CDR1 ENHRY and CDR2 SYGVKD. V lost 0 bases to trimming and J lost 1 base, with 15 bases between them.

This sequence joins TRBV20-1 and TRBJ1-3; 11 nucleotides line up with TRBD1. Germline CDR1 and CDR2: DFQATT and SNEGSKA (reference sequence). CDR3 length: 15 amino acids. V shed 6 bases and J 0 bases; nucleotides not matched to a gene: 4. The CDR3 spells CSATDRGHSGNTIYF. DNA for the CDR3: TGCAGTGCAACGGACAGGGGGCACTCTGGAAACACCATATATTTT.

A few counts support this clonotype. The rearrangement links TRBV13 to TRBJ2-7; tentatively, D is TRBD1 (6 bases). This CDR3 region has 17 residues. V lost 5 bases to trimming and J lost 2 bases, with 22 bases between them. Looked up from germline, CDR1 is PRHDT and CDR2 is FYEKMQ (reference sequence). The CDR3 sequence is CASSPDRLGHPTYEQYF. The CDR3 DNA reads TGTGCCAGCAGCCCGGACCGCTTGGGACATCCCACCTACGAGCAGTACTTC.

The rearrangement joins TRBV27 to TRBJ1-2, with TRBD1 as a possible D gene (5 bases). This CDR3 region has 14 residues. Trimming took 2 bases from V and 10 from J, leaving 17 bases between them. CDR1 and CDR2 from the germline V gene are MNHEY and SMNVEV (reference sequence). In DNA form, the CDR3 reads TGTGCCAGCAGTTTAGGGGCCAGGTGGGACCCCTACACCTTC. Encoded protein: CASSLGARWDPYTF.

This clonotype was seen more than once but under ten times. The genes are TRBV15 and TRBJ2-1; D remains ambiguous. The V end was cut by 9 bases, the J end by 3 bases, with 9 bases between. The CDR3 is 12 amino acids. The germline CDR1 and CDR2 sequences are LNHNV and YYDKDF (reference sequence). The chain's CDR3 is CATRADYNEQFF. CDR3 DNA sequence: TGTGCCACTCGTGCGGACTACAATGAGCAGTTCTTC.

This chain links TRBV27 with TRBJ2-1; D remains unclear. CDR1 and CDR2 (germline): MNHEY, SMNVEV (reference sequence). Trimming shortened V by 4 bases and J by 6 bases, and 13 bases separated the two germline ends. CDR3 length: 14 amino acids. The CDR3 DNA reads as TGTGCCAGCAGTTCATCGACTGGGTCCAATGAGCAGTTCTTC. This gives the protein CASSSSTGSNEQFF.